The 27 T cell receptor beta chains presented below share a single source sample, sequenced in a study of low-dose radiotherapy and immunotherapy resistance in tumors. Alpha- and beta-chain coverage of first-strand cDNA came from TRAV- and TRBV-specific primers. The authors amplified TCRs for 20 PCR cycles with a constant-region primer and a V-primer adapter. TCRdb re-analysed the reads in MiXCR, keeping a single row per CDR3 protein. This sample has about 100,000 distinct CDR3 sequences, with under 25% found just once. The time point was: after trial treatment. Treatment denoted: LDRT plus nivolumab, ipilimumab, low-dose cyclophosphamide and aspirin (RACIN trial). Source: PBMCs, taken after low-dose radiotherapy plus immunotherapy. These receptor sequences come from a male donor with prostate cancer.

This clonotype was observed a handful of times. CDR3 protein: CASNPGRGRTPGELFF. The CDR3 DNA reads as TGTGCCAGCAACCCTGGCAGGGGGCGCACACCCGGGGAGCTGTTTTTT. The chain uses TRBV12-3 or TRBV12-4 and TRBJ2-2; 8 bases are shared with TRBD1. The CDR3 spans 16 residues. Losses at the gene ends were 7 bases for V and 6 bases for J; bases not matched to a gene: 13.

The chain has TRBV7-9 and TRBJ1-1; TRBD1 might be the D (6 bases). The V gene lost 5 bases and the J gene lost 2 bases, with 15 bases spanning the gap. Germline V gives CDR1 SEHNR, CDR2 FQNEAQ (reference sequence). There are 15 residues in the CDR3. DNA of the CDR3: TGTGCCAGCAGCCCATCGACAGGAACCAACACTGAAGCTTTCTTT. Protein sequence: CASSPSTGTNTEAFF. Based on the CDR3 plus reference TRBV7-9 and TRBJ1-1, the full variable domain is DTGVSQNPRHKITKRGQNVTFRCDPISEHNRLYWYRQTLGQGPEFLTYFQNEAQLEKSRLLSDRFSAERPKGSFSTLEIQRTEQGDSAMYLCASSPSTGTNTEAFFGQGTRLTVV.

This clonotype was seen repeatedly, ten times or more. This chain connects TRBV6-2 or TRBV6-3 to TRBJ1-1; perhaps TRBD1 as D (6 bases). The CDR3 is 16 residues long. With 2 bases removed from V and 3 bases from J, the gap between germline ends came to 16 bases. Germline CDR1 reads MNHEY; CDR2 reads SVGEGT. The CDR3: CASSYAAQGVYTEAFF. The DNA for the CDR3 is TGTGCCAGCAGTTACGCTGCACAGGGAGTTTACACTGAAGCTTTCTTT.

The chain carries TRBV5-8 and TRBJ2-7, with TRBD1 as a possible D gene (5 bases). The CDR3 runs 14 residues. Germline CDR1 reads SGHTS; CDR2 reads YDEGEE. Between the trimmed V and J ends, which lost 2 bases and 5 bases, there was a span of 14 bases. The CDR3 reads CASSLGARGNEQYF. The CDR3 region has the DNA TGTGCCAGCAGCTTAGGTGCTAGGGGCAACGAGCAGTACTTC.

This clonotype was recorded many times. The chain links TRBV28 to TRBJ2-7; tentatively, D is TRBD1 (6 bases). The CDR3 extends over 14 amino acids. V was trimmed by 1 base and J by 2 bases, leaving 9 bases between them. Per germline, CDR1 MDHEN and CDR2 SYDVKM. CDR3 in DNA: TGTGCCAGCAGTTTATACGCAGGGGCCTACGAGCAGTACTTC. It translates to CASSLYAGAYEQYF.

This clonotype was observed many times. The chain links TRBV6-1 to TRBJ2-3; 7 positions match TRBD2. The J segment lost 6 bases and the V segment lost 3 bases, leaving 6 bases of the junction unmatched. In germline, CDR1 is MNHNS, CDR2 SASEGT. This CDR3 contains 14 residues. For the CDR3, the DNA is TGTGCCAGCAGTGAGATGAGACTAGCCGATACGCAGTATTTT. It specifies CASSEMRLADTQYF.

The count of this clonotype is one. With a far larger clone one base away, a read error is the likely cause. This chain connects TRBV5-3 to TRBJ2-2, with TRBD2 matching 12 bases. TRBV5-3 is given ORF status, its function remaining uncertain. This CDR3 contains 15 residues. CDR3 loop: CVSSPGLAGTGELFF. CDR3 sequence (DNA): TGTGTCAGCAGCCCTGGACTAGCGGGGACTGGGGAGCTGTTTTTT.

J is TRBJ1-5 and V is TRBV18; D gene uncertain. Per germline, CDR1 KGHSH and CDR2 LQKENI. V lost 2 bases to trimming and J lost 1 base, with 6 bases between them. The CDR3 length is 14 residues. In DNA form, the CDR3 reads TGTGCCAGCTCACCAAACGGCAGCAATCAGCCCCAGCATTTT. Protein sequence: CASSPNGSNQPQHF. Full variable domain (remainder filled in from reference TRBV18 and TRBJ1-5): NAGVMQNPRHLVRRRGQEARLRCSPMKGHSHVYWYRQLPEEGLKFMVYLQKENIIDESGMPKERFSAEFPKEGPSILRIQQVVRGDSAAYFCASSPNGSNQPQHFGDGTRLSIL.

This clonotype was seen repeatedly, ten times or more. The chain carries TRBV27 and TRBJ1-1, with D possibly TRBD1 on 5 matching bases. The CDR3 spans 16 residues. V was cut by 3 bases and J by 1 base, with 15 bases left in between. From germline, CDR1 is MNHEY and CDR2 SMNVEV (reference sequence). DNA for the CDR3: TGTGCCAGCAGTTTCGGCCTGGGGGGTTGGAACACTGAAGCTTTCTTT. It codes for CASSFGLGGWNTEAFF.

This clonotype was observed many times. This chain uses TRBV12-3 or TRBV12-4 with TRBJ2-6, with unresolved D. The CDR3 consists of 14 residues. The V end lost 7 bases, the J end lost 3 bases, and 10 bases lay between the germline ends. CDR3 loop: CASTAYGGANVLTF. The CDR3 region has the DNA TGTGCCAGCACCGCGTATGGTGGGGCCAACGTCCTGACTTTC.

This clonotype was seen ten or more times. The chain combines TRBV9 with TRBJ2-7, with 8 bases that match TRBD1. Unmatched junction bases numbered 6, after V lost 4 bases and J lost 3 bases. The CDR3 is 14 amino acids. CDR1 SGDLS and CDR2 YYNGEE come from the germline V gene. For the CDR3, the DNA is TGTGCCAGCAGCATCGGACAGGGTAACTACGAGCAGTACTTC. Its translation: CASSIGQGNYEQYF.

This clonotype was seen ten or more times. CDR3 region: CASNHVGEQFF. The CDR3 DNA reads TGTGCCAGCAACCACGTTGGTGAGCAGTTCTTC. The V gene is TRBV6-2 or TRBV6-3, the J gene TRBJ2-1; no firm D call. CDR3 length equals 11 residues. Germline CDR1 is MNHEY and CDR2 is SVGEGT. The V and J ends lost 7 bases and 9 bases respectively, with 10 bases between them.

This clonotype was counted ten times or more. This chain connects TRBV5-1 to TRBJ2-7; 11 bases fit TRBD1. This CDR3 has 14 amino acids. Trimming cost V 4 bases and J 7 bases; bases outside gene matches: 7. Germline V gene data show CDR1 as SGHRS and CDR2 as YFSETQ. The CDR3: CASSPGQGAGEQYF. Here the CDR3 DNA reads TGCGCCAGCAGCCCCGGACAGGGGGCGGGAGAGCAGTACTTC.

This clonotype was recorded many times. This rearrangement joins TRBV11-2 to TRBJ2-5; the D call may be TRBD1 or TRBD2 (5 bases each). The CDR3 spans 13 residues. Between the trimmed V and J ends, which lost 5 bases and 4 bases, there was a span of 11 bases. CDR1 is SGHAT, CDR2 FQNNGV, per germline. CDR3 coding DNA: TGTGCCAGCAGCCCGGGACGGACAGAGACCCAGTACTTC. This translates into CASSPGRTETQYF.

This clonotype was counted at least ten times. The DNA for the CDR3 is TGTGCCAGCAGTTTATACCGGGGTAGCTCCTACGAGCAGTACTTC. This gives the protein CASSLYRGSSYEQYF. This sequence joins TRBV27 and TRBJ2-7; D perhaps matches TRBD2 (5 bases). V was shortened by 1 base and J by 0 bases, with 10 bases between the two germline ends. This CDR3 is built from 15 residues. Germline V gives CDR1 MNHEY, CDR2 SMNVEV (reference sequence).

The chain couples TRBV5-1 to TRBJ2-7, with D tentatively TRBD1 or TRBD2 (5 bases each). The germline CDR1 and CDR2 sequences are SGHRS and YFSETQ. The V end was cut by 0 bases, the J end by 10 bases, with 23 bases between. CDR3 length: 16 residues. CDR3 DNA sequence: TGCGCCAGCAGCTTGGGTAGCCGGGACCCCCGGGGCGAACAGTACTTC. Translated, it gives CASSLGSRDPRGEQYF.

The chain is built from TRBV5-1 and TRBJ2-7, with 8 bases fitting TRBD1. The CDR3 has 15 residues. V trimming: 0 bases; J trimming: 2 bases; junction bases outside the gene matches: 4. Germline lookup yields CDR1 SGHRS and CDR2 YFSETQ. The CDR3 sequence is CASSLGQGRPYEQYF. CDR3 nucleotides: TGCGCCAGCAGCTTGGGACAGGGGAGGCCCTACGAGCAGTACTTC.

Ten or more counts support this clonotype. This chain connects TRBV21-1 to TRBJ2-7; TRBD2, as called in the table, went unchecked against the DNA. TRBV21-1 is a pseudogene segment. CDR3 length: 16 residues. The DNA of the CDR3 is TGTGCCAGCAGCAGCCGGGAGGAGGGGCGCTCCTACGAGCAGTACTTC. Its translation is CASSSREEGRSYEQYF.

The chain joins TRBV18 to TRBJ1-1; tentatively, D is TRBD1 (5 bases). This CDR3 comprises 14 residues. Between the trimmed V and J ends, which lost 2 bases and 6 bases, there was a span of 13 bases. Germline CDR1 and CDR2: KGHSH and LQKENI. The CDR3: CASSPGTPWAEAFF. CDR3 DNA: TGTGCCAGCTCACCAGGGACTCCCTGGGCTGAAGCTTTCTTT. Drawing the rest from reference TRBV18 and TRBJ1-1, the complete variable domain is NAGVMQNPRHLVRRRGQEARLRCSPMKGHSHVYWYRQLPEEGLKFMVYLQKENIIDESGMPKERFSAEFPKEGPSILRIQQVVRGDSAAYFCASSPGTPWAEAFFGQGTRLTVV.

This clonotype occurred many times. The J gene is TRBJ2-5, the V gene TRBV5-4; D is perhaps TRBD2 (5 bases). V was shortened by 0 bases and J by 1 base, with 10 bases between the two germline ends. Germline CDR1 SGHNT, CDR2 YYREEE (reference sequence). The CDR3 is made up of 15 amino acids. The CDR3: CASSLAQGSQETQYF. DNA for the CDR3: TGTGCCAGCAGCTTGGCCCAAGGGAGCCAAGAGACCCAGTACTTC.

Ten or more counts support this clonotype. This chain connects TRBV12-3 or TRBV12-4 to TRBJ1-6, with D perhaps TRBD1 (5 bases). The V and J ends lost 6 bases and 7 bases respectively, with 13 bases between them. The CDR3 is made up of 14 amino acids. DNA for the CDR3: TGTGCCAGCAGCAGGGTAGGGTCGAATTCACCCCTCCACTTT. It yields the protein CASSRVGSNSPLHF.

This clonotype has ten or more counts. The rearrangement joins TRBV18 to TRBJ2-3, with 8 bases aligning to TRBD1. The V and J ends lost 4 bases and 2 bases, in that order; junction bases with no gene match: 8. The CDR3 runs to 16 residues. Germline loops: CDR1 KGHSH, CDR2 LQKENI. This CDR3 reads CASSLGQGLVTDTQYF. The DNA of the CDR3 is TGTGCCAGCTCACTTGGACAGGGACTTGTCACAGATACGCAGTATTTT.

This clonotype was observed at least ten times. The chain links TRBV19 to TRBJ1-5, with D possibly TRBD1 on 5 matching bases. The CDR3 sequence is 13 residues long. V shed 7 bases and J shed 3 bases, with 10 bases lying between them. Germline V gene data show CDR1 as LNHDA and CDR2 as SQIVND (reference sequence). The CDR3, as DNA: TGTGCCAGTAAGAAGACAGCCAATCAGCCCCAGCATTTT. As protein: CASKKTANQPQHF.

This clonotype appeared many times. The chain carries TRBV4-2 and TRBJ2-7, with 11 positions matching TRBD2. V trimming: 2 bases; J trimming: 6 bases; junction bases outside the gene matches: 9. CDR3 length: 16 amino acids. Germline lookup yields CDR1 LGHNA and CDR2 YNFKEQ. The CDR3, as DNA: TGTGCCAGCAGCCAACCACCTAGCGGGGGGTTACTCGAGCAGTACTTC. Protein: CASSQPPSGGLLEQYF.

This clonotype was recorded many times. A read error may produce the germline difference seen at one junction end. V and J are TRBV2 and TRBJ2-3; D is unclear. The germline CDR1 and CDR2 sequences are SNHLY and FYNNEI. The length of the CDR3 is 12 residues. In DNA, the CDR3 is TGTGCCAGCAGGGAAGAAGTAGATACGCAGTATTTT. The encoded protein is CASREEVDTQYF.

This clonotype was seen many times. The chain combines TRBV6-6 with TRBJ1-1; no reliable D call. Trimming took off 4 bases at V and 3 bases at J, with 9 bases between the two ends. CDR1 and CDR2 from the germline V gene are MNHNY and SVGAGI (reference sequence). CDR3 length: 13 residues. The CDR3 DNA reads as TGTGCCAGCAGTTGGTCCGGGGACACTGAAGCTTTCTTT. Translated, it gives CASSWSGDTEAFF.

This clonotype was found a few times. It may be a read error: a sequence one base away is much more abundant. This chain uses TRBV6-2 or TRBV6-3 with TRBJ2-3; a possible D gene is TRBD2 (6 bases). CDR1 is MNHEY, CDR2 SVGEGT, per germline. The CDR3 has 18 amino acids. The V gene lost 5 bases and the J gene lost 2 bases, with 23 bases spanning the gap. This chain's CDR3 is CASSTTSGLTPLTDTQYF. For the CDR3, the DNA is TGTGCCAGCAGTACGACCTCCGGACTAACACCACTCACAGATACGCAGTATTTT.